This T cell receptor beta chain stems from a study of beta chain features in type 1 diabetes. Per germline, CDR1 MNHNY and CDR2 SVGAGI (reference sequence). With V trimmed by 6 bases and J by 3 bases, 5 bases remained unmatched. The CDR3 length is 14 residues. This clone was picked up a small number of times. Its antigen is currently unknown. Sequencing targeted expressed TCRB transcripts, as all isolated RNA had been reverse transcribed. Profiled with immunoSEQ multiplex PCR; TCRdb holds only in-frame clones, not every one. This repertoire shows a few hundred thousand clones, 13% found once; its top ten account for roughly 0.015%. Overall study results and limits: Type 1 diabetes patients had moderately but significantly shorter TCRB CDR3s in all four CD4+ subsets.

The genes are TRBV6-6 and TRBJ1-5; 7 bases are a match to TRBD1. Sequencing was performed on naive CD4+ T cells from blood. The TCR sequence derives from a young woman with type 1 diabetes. The CDR3 DNA follows: TGTGCCAGCAGCTGGGACAGCGTCAATCAGCCCCAGCATTTT. It codes for CASSWDSVNQPQHF.